Described below is a single T cell receptor beta chain sequence and its context. From germline, CDR1 is MNHEY and CDR2 SVGAGI. The V end was cut by 6 bases, the J end by 2 bases, with 13 bases between. The CDR3 loop spans 15 amino acids. The sample is drawn from a study of blood T cell repertoires in COVID-19. Across the whole study: Samples taken during acute and convalescent COVID-19 were collected in the United States, Italy and Spain. Sources were T cells, B-cell-depleted T cells, or PBMCs; the material itself was cDNA or gDNA.

Original processing notes: Researchers report that nucleated cell counts were estimated from reference gene primer amplification. Clones were sequenced by immunoSEQ multiplex PCR, and TCRdb holds only the in-frame ones, with some missing. V and J calls and clone size are those listed in that table; D and trimming were worked out from the DNA. The sample contains about 82,000 clones, approximately 82% of which appear only once. The sample taken for sequencing was peripheral blood. J is TRBJ2-2 and V is TRBV6-5, with D possibly TRBD1 on 6 matching bases. The sequence was obtained from a man aged 50 or older with active or convalescent COVID-19. The CDR3 coding sequence is TGTGCCAGCAGGAACTGGGACACCAACACCGGGGAGCTGTTTTTT. Translating gives CASRNWDTNTGELFF.